This TCR beta chain comes out of a study of identical twins. Using its own MiXCR run on the 5' RACE reads, TCRdb lists one record per CDR3 protein. This sample has hundreds of thousands of distinct CDR3 sequences, with around a sixth found just once. Study-wide points: The more abundant beta clonotypes in cord blood had fewer insertions, and memory repertoires did not show this.

CDR1 is PRHDT and CDR2 is FYEKMQ in the germline V gene (reference sequence). This CDR3 is 19 amino acids long. About this clonotype: What it recognizes is unknown. One junction end does not reproduce the germline sequence, and a read error may be involved.

The same sample was also used in a study of T cells expressing NK-cell markers. This second report adds: Whether expanded NKG2C+ T cell clones recognized HCMV stayed uncertain.

This receptor was taken from a young woman in good health. Source material: PBMCs. This chain links TRBV13 with TRBJ2-1, with 16 bases identical to TRBD2. The CDR3 spells CACSSPGLAGGPHGNEQFF. As DNA, the CDR3 is TGTGCCTGCAGCTCACCGGGACTAGCGGGAGGGCCCCATGGCAATGAGCAGTTCTTC.